This T cell receptor beta chain is from a study of blood T cells in healthy people across ages. Study at large: Template-switching capture recovered about one barcoded beta molecule per two T cells.

Primed by a sample-barcoded 5' primer and a J-beta primer mix, a second PCR proceeded for roughly 6 to 12 cycles. Carrying 12 random nucleotides, a template-switch adaptor labeled each individual cDNA molecule. MiXCR, applied by TCRdb to the 5' RACE reads, yields one record per CDR3 protein. This table has about 780,000 distinct CDR3 sequences, around 50% appearing once. Each sample used at least 6.5 million PBMCs. Per germline, CDR1 MDHEN and CDR2 SYDVKM. The ends were cut back, 2 bases at V and 4 bases at J, with 11 bases in the middle. This CDR3 contains 15 residues. The specimen was blood. The TCR originated in a man older than 75 in good health. This rearrangement joins TRBV28 to TRBJ1-4; possible D gene TRBD1, 6 bases. CDR3 loop: CASSLPTGFNEKLFF. In DNA form, the CDR3 reads TGTGCCAGCAGTTTACCCACAGGGTTTAATGAAAAACTGTTTTTT.